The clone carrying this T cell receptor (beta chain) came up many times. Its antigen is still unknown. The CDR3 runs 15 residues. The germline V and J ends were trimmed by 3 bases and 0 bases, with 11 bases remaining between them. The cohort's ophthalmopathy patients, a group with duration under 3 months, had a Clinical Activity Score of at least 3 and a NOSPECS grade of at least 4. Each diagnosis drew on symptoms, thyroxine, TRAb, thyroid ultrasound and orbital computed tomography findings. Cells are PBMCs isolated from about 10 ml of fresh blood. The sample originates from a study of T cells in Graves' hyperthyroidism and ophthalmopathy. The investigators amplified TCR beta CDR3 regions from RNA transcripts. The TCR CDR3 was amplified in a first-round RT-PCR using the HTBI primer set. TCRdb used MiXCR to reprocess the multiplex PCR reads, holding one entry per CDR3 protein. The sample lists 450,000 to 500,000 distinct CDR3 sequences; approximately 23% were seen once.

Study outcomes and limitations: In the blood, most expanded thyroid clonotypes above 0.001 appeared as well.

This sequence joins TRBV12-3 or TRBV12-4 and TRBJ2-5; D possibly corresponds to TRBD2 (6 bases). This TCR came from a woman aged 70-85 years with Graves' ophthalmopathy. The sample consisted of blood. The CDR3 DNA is TGTGCCAGCAGTTTGGTTCGGGGGTACCAAGAGACCCAGTACTTC. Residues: CASSLVRGYQETQYF.